The clone carrying this TCR beta chain was counted once. Its target is not known. The sample is drawn from a study of cytomegalovirus exposure and HLA in healthy donors. TCRdb's copy holds only in-frame clones and misses some; the assay was immunoSEQ multiplex PCR. The repertoire holds over 90,000 clones, with about 95% as singletons. V was pared by 2 bases and J by 6 bases, with 7 bases between. Germline values: CDR1 KGHSH, CDR2 LQKENI. This CDR3 is 12 amino acids long. The study drew the donors from its approximately 110-subject validation cohort, separate from the 666-subject first cohort. Study-level results: Specificity of a few CMV-associated chains for CMV antigens was verified in vitro. Many donors carried some public TCRs, although rarity characterized most TCR sequences.

Sample: PBMCs. The rearrangement uses TRBV18 and TRBJ1-2; unclear D gene. This clonotype originated in a woman younger than 30 in good health and CMV-seronegative. The CDR3 is CASSPSRDGYTF. The CDR3 DNA is TGTGCCAGCTCACCATCCCGCGATGGCTACACCTTC.